Listed below are T cell receptor beta chains from one sample, sequenced in a study of T-cell memory formation after mild COVID-19. In TCRdb, the 5' RACE reads were re-called with MiXCR into one record per CDR3 protein. The sample has hundreds of thousands of distinct CDR3 sequences, under 30% seen once. The specimen was PBMCs or a T cell subset sorted from them (not recorded which). These receptors were obtained from an adult woman who had mild COVID-19 (a few samples of this study predate the infection). Cell type and time point are not known. Each CDR3 is given with its conserved first and last residue. A D gene is named only where the DNA matches it firmly. Size is stated for part of the rows, as once, few or many counts, or as a class when the clone is expanded.

>many|TRBJ2-7|TRBD1|TRBV7-9
TGTGCCAGCAGCTTGAGGGACAGCTACGAGCAGTACTTC
CASSLRDSYEQYF
>few|TRBJ2-4|TRBD2|TRBV7-2
TGTGCCAGCAGCATTAGCGGGGGGACCCCAAACATTCAGTACTTC
CASSISGGTPNIQYF
>-|TRBJ1-1|-|TRBV20-1
TGCAGTGCTAGTGTACAGGGAGTGAGTGAAGCTTTCTTT
CSASVQGVSEAFF
>-|TRBJ2-1|TRBD2|TRBV12-3/TRBV12-4
TGTGCCAGCAGTCTAGCGGGAGGGCGATCCAATGAGCAGTTCTTC
CASSLAGGRSNEQFF
>-|TRBJ1-6|TRBD1|TRBV7-6
TGTGCCAGCAGCCTAGGGGGGACAGGGGTATTCTCACCCCTCCACTTT
CASSLGGTGVFSPLHF
>-|TRBJ2-1|-|TRBV11-1
TGTGCCAGCAGCTCGGGACCCGCCCGGAAGCAGTTCTTC
CASSSGPARKQFF
>-|TRBJ1-2|-|TRBV5-1
TGCGCCAGCAGTATTGGAGGTTCTAACTATGGCTACACCTTC
CASSIGGSNYGYTF
>-|TRBJ2-7|-|TRBV29-1
TGCAGCGTTGAAGAAGGTGGCGCCCGGGCGTACGAGCAGTACTTC
CSVEEGGARAYEQYF
>-|TRBJ1-6|-|TRBV5-1
TGCGCCAGCAGCGGGGGGGACGGTTCTTTGGCCCTCCACTTT
CASSGGDGSLALHF
>few|TRBJ2-1|-|TRBV15
TGTGCCACCAGCTTAAAACTAGCTCTTGACCATTTCTTCTTC
CATSLKLALDHFFF
>-|TRBJ2-7|-|TRBV4-1
TGCGCCAGCAGCCAAGAGCAACAGTCCTACGAGCAGTACTTC
CASSQEQQSYEQYF
>-|TRBJ2-1|-|TRBV7-9
TGTGCCAGCAGCCCCAGGAATGAGCAGTTCTTC
CASSPRNEQFF
>few|TRBJ2-3|TRBD2|TRBV27
TGTGCCAGCAGTCCGACTAGCGGGAGGGATCAGGATACGCAGTATTTT
CASSPTSGRDQDTQYF
>few|TRBJ1-4|-|TRBV12-3/TRBV12-4
TGTGCCAGCAGCACCACGCGGGAGAACAATAATGAAAAACTGTTTTTT
CASSTTRENNNEKLFF
>few|TRBJ2-5|TRBD1|TRBV11-1
TGTGCCAGCAGCACCACAGGGGACCAAGAGACCCAGTACTTC
CASSTTGDQETQYF
>few|TRBJ1-5|-|TRBV7-9
TGTGCCAGCAGCGGCGACACGGACAATCAGCCCCAGCATTTT
CASSGDTDNQPQHF
>-|TRBJ2-3|-|TRBV7-2
TGTGCCAGCAGCTTAGTACGTCAGTACATCACAGATACGCAGTATTTT
CASSLVRQYITDTQYF
>-|TRBJ1-2|-|TRBV5-4
TGTGCCAGCAGCTTGGCGGGGGGCGATGGCTACACCTTC
CASSLAGGDGYTF
>-|TRBJ2-1|-|TRBV18
TGTGCCAGCTCACCCGCGGGCAACAATGAGCAGTTCTTC
CASSPAGNNEQFF
>-|TRBJ2-2|-|TRBV4-1
TGCGCCAGCAGCCAAGATCCTCCCTCGGGGGCCGGGGAGCTGTTTTTT
CASSQDPPSGAGELFF
>-|TRBJ1-2|-|TRBV4-1
TGCGCCAGCAGCCAAGGACACCGCTATGGCTACACCTTC
CASSQGHRYGYTF
>few|TRBJ2-3|TRBD2|TRBV20-1
TGCAGTGCTGGGACTAGCGGGGGGGCCATTTTGACAGATACGCAGTATTTT
CSAGTSGGAILTDTQYF
>few|TRBJ1-1|-|TRBV4-1
TGCGCCAGCAGCCAAGATGTCGTCTACTTGAACACTGAAGCTTTCTTT
CASSQDVVYLNTEAFF
>-|TRBJ2-1|TRBD2|TRBV6-2/TRBV6-3
TGTGCCAGCAGCTCCTCCGGGACTAGCGGGTCTTACAATGAGCAGTTCTTC
CASSSSGTSGSYNEQFF
>few|TRBJ2-5|-|TRBV27
TGTGCCAGCAGTCGTAACGGCCCCCGTCTAGAGGGTCAAGAGACCCAGTACTTC
CASSRNGPRLEGQETQYF
>-|TRBJ2-7|-|TRBV20-1
TGCAGTGCTAACCCGGGACATTTGCGGGAGCAGTACTTC
CSANPGHLREQYF
>-|TRBJ2-3|TRBD2|TRBV5-1
TGCGCCAGCAGCGGAACTAGCGGGGGAGGAGATACGCAGTATTTT
CASSGTSGGGDTQYF
>-|TRBJ2-5|-|TRBV7-6
TGTGCCAGCTTAGGGACACAAGAGACCCAGTACTTC
CASLGTQETQYF
>few|TRBJ2-3|-|TRBV7-3
TGTGCCAGCAGCTCGACTCTGGGTCCGTCGGGCACAGATACGCAGTATTTT
CASSSTLGPSGTDTQYF
>-|TRBJ2-5|-|TRBV5-1
TGCGCCAGCAGCTCTGGAGCGGGTGAACAAGAGACCCAGTACTTC
CASSSGAGEQETQYF
>few|TRBJ2-1|-|TRBV12-3/TRBV12-4
TGTGCCAGCAGTTTATATCAGTGGTATGAGCAGTTCTTC
CASSLYQWYEQFF
>-|TRBJ2-3|-|TRBV3-1
TGTGCCAGCAGCCGGGGGCGAACTAGCTTAGATACGCAGTATTTT
CASSRGRTSLDTQYF
>-|TRBJ2-7|-|TRBV10-3
TGTGCCATCAGTGAGTCTATCAATTTAAGTAACGAGCAGTACTTC
CAISESINLSNEQYF
>few|TRBJ2-1|-|TRBV30
TGTGCCTGGAGCCGGAGGGCCAATGAGCAGTTCTTC
CAWSRRANEQFF
>many|TRBJ2-1|-|TRBV12-3/TRBV12-4
TGTGCCAGCAGCAGGGACAAGAGCGGCAATGAGCAGTTCTTC
CASSRDKSGNEQFF
>-|TRBJ2-2|-|TRBV6-5
TGTGCCAGCAAAGCTAACGGGGAGCTGTTTTTT
CASKANGELFF
>-|TRBJ2-5|-|TRBV4-3
TGCGCCAGCAGCCAAGGAGGACTCGGAGCAAGGACCCAGTACTTC
CASSQGGLGARTQYF
>-|TRBJ2-5|-|TRBV11-2
TGTGCCAGCAGCCTCTTTCCACTCGGGGCGTCCCAAGAGACCCAGTACTTC
CASSLFPLGASQETQYF
>many|TRBJ2-7|-|TRBV7-3
TGTGCCAGCAGCTTATTGTGGGCGGGGGAGCAGTACTTC
CASSLLWAGEQYF
>-|TRBJ1-2|-|TRBV15
TGTGCCACCAGCAGAGTTTTGAGGGAAGGTAGTGGCTACACCTTC
CATSRVLREGSGYTF
>few|TRBJ2-3|TRBD2|TRBV7-8
TGTGCCAGCAGCTTGGGACTAGCGACAGATACGCAGTATTTT
CASSLGLATDTQYF
>few|TRBJ2-2|-|TRBV3-1
TGTGCCAGCAGCCAACGTGGGGGTACCGGGGAGCTGTTTTTT
CASSQRGGTGELFF
>-|TRBJ2-6|-|TRBV7-6
TGTGCCAGCAGCTTTCGGGGTCCGTCCGGCTACTCTGGGGCCAACGTCCTGACTTTC
CASSFRGPSGYSGANVLTF
>few|TRBJ1-1|TRBD1|TRBV5-5
TGTGCCAGCAGCTCTGGGACAGCCAGAACCACTGAAGCTTTCTTT
CASSSGTARTTEAFF
>few|TRBJ2-5|-|TRBV5-6
TGTGCCAGCAGCTACTTAGCTTTGGGTCGAGAGACCCAGTACTTC
CASSYLALGRETQYF
>-|TRBJ2-1|TRBD1|TRBV7-6
TGTGCCAGCAGCTTAGGCCCGGGACAGGGCTATGAGCAGTTCTTC
CASSLGPGQGYEQFF
>few|TRBJ1-1|TRBD1|TRBV18
TGTGCCAGCTCACCCGGACAGGCGAACACTGAAGCTTTCTTT
CASSPGQANTEAFF
>once|TRBJ1-1|-|TRBV7-2
TGTGCCAGCAGTCGACCTGGGTTGAACACTGAAGCTTTCTTT
CASSRPGLNTEAFF
>-|TRBJ1-2|-|TRBV6-6
TGTGCCAGCAGTTACATCCAACAGGTTTACTACACCTTC
CASSYIQQVYYTF
>-|TRBJ2-5|TRBD1|TRBV7-2
TGTGCCAGCAGCCTGGACAGGGTCCAAGAGACCCAGTACTTC
CASSLDRVQETQYF
>-|TRBJ2-7|-|TRBV6-5
TGTGCCAGCACCCCGCGAAGAGAGACCTATAGCTACGAGCAGTACTTC
CASTPRRETYSYEQYF
>many|TRBJ2-7|-|TRBV6-5
TGTGCCAGCAGTTTCCTTCAGGGTTACGAGCAGTACTTC
CASSFLQGYEQYF
>-|TRBJ2-1|-|TRBV12-3/TRBV12-4
TGTGCCAGCAGGGGTGTTGGGGCAGGCTCCTACAATGAGCAGTTCTTC
CASRGVGAGSYNEQFF
>-|TRBJ1-2|TRBD1|TRBV20-1
TGCAGTGCTGGGGAGCAAACCGGGACAGGGTATGGCTACACCTTC
CSAGEQTGTGYGYTF
>few|TRBJ1-5|-|TRBV15
TGTGCCACCAGCAGAAGGGGAGGGAGAGGAATGCCCCAGCATTTT
CATSRRGGRGMPQHF